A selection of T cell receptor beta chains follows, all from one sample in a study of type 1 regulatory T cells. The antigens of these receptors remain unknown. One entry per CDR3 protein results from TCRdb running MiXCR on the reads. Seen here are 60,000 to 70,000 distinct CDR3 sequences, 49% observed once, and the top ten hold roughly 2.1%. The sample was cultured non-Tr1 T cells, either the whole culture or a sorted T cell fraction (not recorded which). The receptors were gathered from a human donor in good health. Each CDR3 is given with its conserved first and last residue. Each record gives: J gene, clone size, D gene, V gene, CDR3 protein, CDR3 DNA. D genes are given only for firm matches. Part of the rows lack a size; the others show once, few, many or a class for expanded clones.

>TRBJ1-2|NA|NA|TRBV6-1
CASSETEGRDGYTF
TGTGCCAGCAGTGAAACGGAAGGCCGGGATGGCTACACCTTC
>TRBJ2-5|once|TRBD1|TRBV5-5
CTSSWGRAGTGSETQYF
TGTACCAGCAGCTGGGGGCGGGCCGGGACAGGAAGCGAGACCCAGTACTTC
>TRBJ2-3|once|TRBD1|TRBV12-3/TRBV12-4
CASMGQGGDTQYF
TGTGCCAGCATGGGACAGGGGGGAGATACGCAGTATTTT
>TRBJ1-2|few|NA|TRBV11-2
CASSPGVARGYTF
TGTGCCAGCAGCCCTGGGGTGGCTAGAGGCTACACCTTC
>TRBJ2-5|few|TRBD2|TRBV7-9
CASSLGSGGGETQYF
TGTGCCAGCAGCTTGGGTAGCGGGGGCGGAGAGACCCAGTACTTC
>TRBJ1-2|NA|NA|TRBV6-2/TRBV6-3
CASSYPTTGAYGYTF
TGTGCCAGCAGTTACCCTACGACAGGCGCCTATGGCTACACCTTC
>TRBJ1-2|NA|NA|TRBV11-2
CASSFLAPPASYGYTF
TGTGCCAGCAGCTTCTTAGCCCCCCCAGCTTCCTATGGCTACACCTTC
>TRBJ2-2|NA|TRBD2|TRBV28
CASSFRGLAGGSNTGELFF
TGTGCCAGCAGTTTTAGGGGACTAGCGGGGGGATCGAACACCGGGGAGCTGTTTTTT
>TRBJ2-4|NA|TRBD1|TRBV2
CASRTGVAKNIQYF
TGTGCCAGCAGGACAGGGGTAGCCAAAAACATTCAGTACTTC
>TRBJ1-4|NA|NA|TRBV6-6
CASRIPQGPNEKLFF
TGTGCCAGCAGGATCCCTCAGGGGCCTAATGAAAAACTGTTTTTT
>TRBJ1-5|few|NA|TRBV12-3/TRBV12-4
CASSYRAGAQPQHF
TGTGCCAGCAGTTACCGGGCAGGGGCTCAGCCCCAGCATTTT
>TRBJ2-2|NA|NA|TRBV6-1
CASTGTLTGELFF
TGTGCCAGCACGGGGACTTTGACCGGGGAGCTGTTTTTT
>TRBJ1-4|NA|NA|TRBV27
CASSNRGYDEKLFF
TGTGCCAGCAGCAATAGGGGGTATGATGAAAAACTGTTTTTT
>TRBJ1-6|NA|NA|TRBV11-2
CASSPGQSSYNSPLHF
TGTGCCAGCAGTCCTGGACAGAGCTCCTATAATTCACCCCTCCACTTT
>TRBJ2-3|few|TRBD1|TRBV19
CASSPRQGKDTQYF
TGTGCCAGTAGTCCAAGACAGGGGAAGGATACGCAGTATTTT
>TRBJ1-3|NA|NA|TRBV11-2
CASSLGFGNTIYF
TGTGCCAGCAGCTTAGGGTTTGGAAACACCATATATTTT
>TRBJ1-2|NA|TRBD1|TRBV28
CASSPGTGWGYTF
TGTGCCAGCAGTCCCGGGACAGGGTGGGGCTACACCTTC
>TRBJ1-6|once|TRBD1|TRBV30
CAWSTDRGHSPLHF
TGTGCCTGGAGTACGGACAGGGGGCATTCACCCCTCCACTTT
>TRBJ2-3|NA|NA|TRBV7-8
CASSWRAGKADTQYF
TGTGCCAGCAGCTGGAGGGCAGGGAAGGCAGATACGCAGTATTTT
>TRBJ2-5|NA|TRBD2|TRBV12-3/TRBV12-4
CASNAGTSGGYQETQYF
TGTGCCAGCAACGCCGGGACTAGCGGGGGGTACCAAGAGACCCAGTACTTC
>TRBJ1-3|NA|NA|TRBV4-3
CASSQDNLGPRNTIYF
TGCGCCAGCAGCCAAGATAACCTGGGCCCGCGGAACACCATATATTTT
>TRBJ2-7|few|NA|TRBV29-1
CSVLGSDHYEQYF
TGCAGCGTTCTAGGGTCTGATCACTACGAGCAGTACTTC
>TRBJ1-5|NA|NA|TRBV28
CASSSRGVGRAQHF
TGTGCCAGCAGTTCGCGGGGGGTGGGGAGGGCCCAGCATTTT
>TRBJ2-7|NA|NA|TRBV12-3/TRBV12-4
CASSPRGGARDEQYF
TGTGCCAGCAGCCCACGGGGCGGGGCTCGGGACGAGCAGTACTTC
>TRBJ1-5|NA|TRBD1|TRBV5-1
CASSWTGTGNQPQHF
TGCGCCAGCAGCTGGACCGGGACAGGGAATCAGCCCCAGCATTTT
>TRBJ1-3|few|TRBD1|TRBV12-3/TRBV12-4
CASSLWTGPGNTIYF
TGTGCCAGCAGTTTATGGACAGGGCCTGGAAACACCATATATTTT
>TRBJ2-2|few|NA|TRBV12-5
CASGLVSGGELFF
TGTGCTAGTGGTTTGGTGAGCGGAGGGGAGCTGTTTTTT
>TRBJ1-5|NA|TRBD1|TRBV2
CASSLQGRSNQPQHF
TGTGCCAGCAGTCTACAGGGGAGGAGCAATCAGCCCCAGCATTTT
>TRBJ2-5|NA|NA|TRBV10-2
CASSESGETQYF
TGCGCCAGCAGTGAGTCGGGAGAGACCCAGTACTTC
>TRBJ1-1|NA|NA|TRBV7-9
CASSLAGGFVKARTTEAFF
TGTGCCAGCAGCTTAGCAGGGGGTTTCGTAAAAGCACGGACCACTGAAGCTTTCTTT
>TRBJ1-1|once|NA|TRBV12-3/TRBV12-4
CATEGYLVPEAFF
TGTGCCACCGAGGGGTATTTGGTTCCTGAAGCTTTCTTT
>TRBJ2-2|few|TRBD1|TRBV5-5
CASTLPGQGARITGELFF
TGTGCCAGCACCCTACCAGGACAGGGAGCCCGAATCACCGGGGAGCTGTTTTTT
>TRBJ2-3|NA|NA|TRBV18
CASSPDLRSLITDTQYF
TGTGCCAGCTCACCAGACCTAAGGTCGCTAATCACAGATACGCAGTATTTT
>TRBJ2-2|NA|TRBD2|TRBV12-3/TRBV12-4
CASSLSRGGPRELFF
TGTGCCAGCAGTTTGTCGCGGGGGGGCCCGAGGGAGCTGTTTTTT
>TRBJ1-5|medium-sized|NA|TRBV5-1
CASSYGSDNQPQHF
TGCGCCAGCAGCTACGGAAGCGACAATCAGCCCCAGCATTTT
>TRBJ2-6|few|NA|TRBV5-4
CASSLPRAGANVLTF
TGTGCCAGCAGCTTACCCAGGGCTGGGGCCAACGTCCTGACTTTC
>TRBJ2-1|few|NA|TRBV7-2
CASSPKQISLFYNEQFF
TGTGCCAGCAGCCCGAAACAAATCTCGCTGTTCTACAATGAGCAGTTCTTC
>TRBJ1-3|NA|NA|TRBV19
CASSLGGRSTGNTIYF
TGTGCCAGTAGTCTCGGGGGGCGATCGACCGGAAACACCATATATTTT
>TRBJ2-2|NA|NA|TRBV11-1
CASSPLPGEVTGELFF
TGTGCCAGCAGCCCACTGCCGGGGGAGGTCACCGGGGAGCTGTTTTTT
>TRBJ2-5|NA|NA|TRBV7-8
CASSFGGSEETQYF
TGTGCCAGCAGTTTTGGGGGCTCGGAAGAGACCCAGTACTTC
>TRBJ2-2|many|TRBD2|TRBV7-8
CASSPTSGANTGELFF
TGTGCCAGCAGCCCTACTAGCGGGGCGAACACCGGGGAGCTGTTTTTT
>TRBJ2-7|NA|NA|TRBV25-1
CASSEGRYEQYF
TGTGCCAGCAGTGAAGGGAGGTACGAGCAGTACTTC
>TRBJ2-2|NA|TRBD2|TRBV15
CATSRDLYRTSDAGELFF
TGTGCCACCAGCAGAGATCTTTACAGGACTAGTGACGCCGGGGAGCTGTTTTTT
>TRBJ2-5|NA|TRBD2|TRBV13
CASSRLAGGSETQYF
TGTGCCAGCAGCAGACTAGCGGGGGGCTCGGAGACCCAGTACTTC
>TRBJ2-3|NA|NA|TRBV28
CASSFLPRGRRAEDTQYF
TGTGCCAGCAGTTTCCTACCCCGAGGGAGGAGGGCAGAAGATACGCAGTATTTT
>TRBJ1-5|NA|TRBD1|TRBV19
CASKGQGSNQPQHF
TGTGCCAGTAAAGGACAGGGGAGCAATCAGCCCCAGCATTTT
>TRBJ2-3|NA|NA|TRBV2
CASLRVKGTDTQYF
TGTGCCAGCCTCAGGGTTAAGGGCACAGATACGCAGTATTTT
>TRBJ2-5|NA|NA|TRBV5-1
CASSSGEAQETQYF
TGCGCCAGCAGCTCCGGAGAAGCCCAAGAGACCCAGTACTTC
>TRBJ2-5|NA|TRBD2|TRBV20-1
CSARRGGETQYF
TGCAGTGCTAGGCGCGGGGGAGAGACCCAGTACTTC
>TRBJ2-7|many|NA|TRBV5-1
CASAEATTNAYEQYF
TGCGCCAGCGCTGAGGCAACCACCAACGCCTACGAGCAGTACTTC
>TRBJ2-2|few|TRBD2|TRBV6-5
CASSQGLAGTGELFF
TGTGCCAGCAGCCAGGGACTAGCGGGGACCGGGGAGCTGTTTTTT
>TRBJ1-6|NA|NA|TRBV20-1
CSAKSTADNSPLHF
TGCAGTGCGAAGAGCACAGCGGATAATTCACCCCTCCACTTT
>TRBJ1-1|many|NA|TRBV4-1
CASRGVTANTEAFF
TGCGCCAGCAGGGGAGTAACAGCCAACACTGAAGCTTTCTTT
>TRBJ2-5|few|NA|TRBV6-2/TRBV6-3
CASSHLRQVSQETQYF
TGTGCCAGCAGCCACCTCCGACAGGTATCCCAAGAGACCCAGTACTTC